The entry that follows covers one T cell receptor (beta chain) sequence. The source of the sample is a study of shared clonotypes between healthy human individuals. CDR1 is SEHNR, CDR2 FQNEAQ, per germline (reference sequence). The CDR3 consists of 15 residues. The V gene lost 3 bases and the J gene lost 5 bases, with 16 bases spanning the gap. CD45RO negativity and positive selection for CCR7 defined naive CD8 cells, a population that excluded terminally differentiated effector memory CD45RA+ cells. This table comes from immunoSEQ multiplex PCR, and its TCRdb copy is limited to in-frame clones, with some not included. The sample shows about 590,000 clones, around 95% of them seen only once.

Sequencing input: naive CD8+ T cells sorted from blood. The clonotype comes from a woman between 25 and 40 years old in good health. The V gene is TRBV7-9, the J gene TRBJ2-5; a possible D gene is TRBD1 (6 bases). The CDR3 DNA is TGTGCCAGCAGCTTCCACCCGGCAGGGGCCGAGACCCAGTACTTC. Encoded protein: CASSFHPAGAETQYF.